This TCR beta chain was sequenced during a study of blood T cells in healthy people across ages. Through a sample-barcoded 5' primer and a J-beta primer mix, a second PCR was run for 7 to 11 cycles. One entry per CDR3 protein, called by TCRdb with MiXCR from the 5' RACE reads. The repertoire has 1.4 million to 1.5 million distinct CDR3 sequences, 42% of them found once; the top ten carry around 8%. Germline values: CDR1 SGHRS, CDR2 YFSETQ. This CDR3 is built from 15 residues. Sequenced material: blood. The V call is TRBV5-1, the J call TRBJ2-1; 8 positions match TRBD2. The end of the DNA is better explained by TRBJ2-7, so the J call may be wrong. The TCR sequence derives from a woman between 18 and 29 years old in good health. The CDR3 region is CASSFTSGPYNEQYF. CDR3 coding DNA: TGCGCCAGCAGCTTCACTAGCGGTCCCTACAATGAGCAGTACTTC.